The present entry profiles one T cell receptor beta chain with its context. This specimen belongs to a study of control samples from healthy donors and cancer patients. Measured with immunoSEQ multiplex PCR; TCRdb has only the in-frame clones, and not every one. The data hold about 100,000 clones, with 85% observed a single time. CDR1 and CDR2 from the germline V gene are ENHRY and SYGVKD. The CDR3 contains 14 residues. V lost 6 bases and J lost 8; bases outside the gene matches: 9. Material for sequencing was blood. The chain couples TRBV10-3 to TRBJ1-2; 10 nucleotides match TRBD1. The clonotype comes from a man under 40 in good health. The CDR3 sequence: CAIRGQGPSYGYTF. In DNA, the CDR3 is TGTGCCATCAGGGGACAGGGGCCTTCCTACGGCTACACCTTC.